This TCR beta chain is from a study of cytomegalovirus exposure and HLA in healthy donors. Overall study findings and caveats: A later analysis reportedly found that, within productive TCRs, an Asian-associated ancestry cluster had fewer N-insertions than the mean observed across the roughly 690 donors. The sole available immune exposure information was CMV serostatus. A previous analysis found most TCR beta V segments productive roughly 87% or roughly 30% of the time. The authors listed some 160 TCR beta chains as cytomegalovirus-associated.

PCR primers comprised 60 Vbeta and 13 Jbeta primers. Profiling relied on immunoSEQ multiplex PCR, and the TCRdb table lists in-frame clones only, not all of them. Of some 100,000 clones listed, approximately 70% are singletons. CDR3 size: 15 residues. The V segment lost 3 bases and the J segment 8 bases; nucleotides outside the gene matches: 7. Germline CDR1 reads MDHEN; CDR2 reads SYDVKM. About this clone itself: Its specificity is not known.

This chain uses TRBV28 with TRBJ1-4; 9 bases are a match to TRBD1. The material sequenced was PBMCs. The sequence came from a man aged 35 to 55 in good health and CMV-seronegative. The CDR3 protein is CASSFTGGGGEKLFF. The CDR3 bases are TGTGCCAGCAGTTTTACAGGGGGCGGTGGGGAAAAACTGTTTTTT.